A single count supports the clone carrying this T cell receptor (beta chain). As yet, its antigen is unknown. V was clipped by 3 bases and J by 3 bases; unmatched bases: 10. Germline-derived CDR1 and CDR2 are SGHNT and YYREEE (reference sequence). The CDR3 consists of 16 residues. These data originate in a study of shared clonotypes between healthy human individuals. Study outcomes and limitations: Apart from blood, nothing was sampled; tissue repertoires likely differ. Among donors, sharing of clonotypes was expected to be affected by sequencing depth.

Clones were sequenced by immunoSEQ multiplex PCR, and TCRdb holds only the in-frame ones, with some missing. There are about 2.3 million clones in the sample; 85% to 95% occur only once, and 0.35% to 0.45% lies in the top ten. This chain joins TRBV5-4 and TRBJ2-3; 7 bases fit TRBD2. This TCR came from a man aged 18 to 30 in good health. Some clones in this sample may be carry-over from other donors' samples. The sequencing sample was made of naive CD4+ T cells from PBMCs. The subset here: CD45RA+ positively selected. The CDR3 coding sequence is TGTGCCAGCAGCTGGTGGGGGAGGGCCGATACAGATACGCAGTATTTT. It yields the protein CASSWWGRADTDTQYF.